This TCR beta chain came from a study of blood T cell repertoires in COVID-19. For the study at large: The United States, Italy and Spain were the sources of the acute and convalescent COVID-19 samples. T cells, B-cell-depleted T cells, or PBMCs supplied cDNA or gDNA.

The CDR3 sequence is 14 residues long. Per the germline V gene, CDR1 is DFQATT and CDR2 is SNEGSKA (reference sequence). The trim removed 3 bases at V and 4 bases at J, leaving 4 bases unmatched. Per the original data handling: Estimated nucleated cell counts came from reference gene primer amplification. TCRdb's copy holds only in-frame clones and misses some; the assay was immunoSEQ multiplex PCR. That table gives V, J and clone size, and the DNA gave D and trimming. Among 200,000 to 250,000 clones, 88% were seen once, and the ten largest hold over 1.1%. Material: peripheral blood. The TCR originated in a man older than 75 with acute or convalescent COVID-19. V and J are TRBV20-1 and TRBJ2-1; TRBD2 matches 9 bases. The CDR3, as DNA: TGCAGTGCTAGTTTTAGCGGGAGTTACAATGAGCAGTTCTTC. Amino acids: CSASFSGSYNEQFF.